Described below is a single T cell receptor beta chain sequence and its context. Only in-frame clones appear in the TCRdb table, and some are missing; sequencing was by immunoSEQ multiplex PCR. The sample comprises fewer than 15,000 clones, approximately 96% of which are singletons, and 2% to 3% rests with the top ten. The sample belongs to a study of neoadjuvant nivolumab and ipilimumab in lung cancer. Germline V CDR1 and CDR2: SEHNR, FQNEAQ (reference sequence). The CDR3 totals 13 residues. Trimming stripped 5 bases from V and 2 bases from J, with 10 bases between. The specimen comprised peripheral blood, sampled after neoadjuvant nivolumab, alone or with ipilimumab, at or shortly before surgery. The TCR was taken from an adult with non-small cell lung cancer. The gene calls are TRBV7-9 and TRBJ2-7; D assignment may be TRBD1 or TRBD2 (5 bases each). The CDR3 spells CASSRDAAYEQYF. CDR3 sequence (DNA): TGTGCCAGCAGCAGGGACGCAGCCTACGAGCAGTACTTC.